This TCR beta chain was sequenced for a study of regulatory T cells in long-lasting Graves disease. Broader study findings: TRBV28 was favored in persistent disease, as were TRBJ1-2 and TRBJ2-5. New patients shared fewer public clonotypes (966) than persistent patients did (about 3,000). The work looked only at peripheral blood and did not look at thyroid tissue.

Described time point: newly diagnosed GD, antithyroid drugs for less than 3 months. The authors made the TCR library using RNA they extracted from PBMCs. The V gene end was trimmed by 2 bases and the J gene end by 10 bases; junction bases not matched to a gene: 7. The CDR3 consists of 13 residues. The germline V gene has CDR1 MNHEY and CDR2 SMNVEV (reference sequence). With regard to this clonotype: The antigen remains unidentified.

Construction of TCR beta libraries relied on iRepertoire HTBI primers and on Arm-PCR targeting CDR3 regions. TCRdb called the multiplex PCR reads again in MiXCR, with one record for every CDR3 protein. The data contain 350,000 to 500,000 distinct CDR3 sequences, 12% to 15% of them seen just once; the ten biggest clones take up approximately 17%. Separately, the same data were catalogued under a study of T cells in Graves' hyperthyroidism and ophthalmopathy. Turning to that study: Most clonotypes expanded in thyroid above 0.001 were likewise present in blood.

This clonotype was obtained from a woman aged 50 to 60 with Graves disease. The chain links TRBV27 to TRBJ2-7; 8 bases agree with TRBD2. Material: peripheral blood mononuclear cells (PBMCs), obtained at new diagnosis, from a patient treated with antithyroid drugs. The chain's CDR3 is CASSLTGGAGQYF. CDR3 bases: TGTGCCAGCAGTTTAACGGGGGGGGCTGGTCAGTACTTC.